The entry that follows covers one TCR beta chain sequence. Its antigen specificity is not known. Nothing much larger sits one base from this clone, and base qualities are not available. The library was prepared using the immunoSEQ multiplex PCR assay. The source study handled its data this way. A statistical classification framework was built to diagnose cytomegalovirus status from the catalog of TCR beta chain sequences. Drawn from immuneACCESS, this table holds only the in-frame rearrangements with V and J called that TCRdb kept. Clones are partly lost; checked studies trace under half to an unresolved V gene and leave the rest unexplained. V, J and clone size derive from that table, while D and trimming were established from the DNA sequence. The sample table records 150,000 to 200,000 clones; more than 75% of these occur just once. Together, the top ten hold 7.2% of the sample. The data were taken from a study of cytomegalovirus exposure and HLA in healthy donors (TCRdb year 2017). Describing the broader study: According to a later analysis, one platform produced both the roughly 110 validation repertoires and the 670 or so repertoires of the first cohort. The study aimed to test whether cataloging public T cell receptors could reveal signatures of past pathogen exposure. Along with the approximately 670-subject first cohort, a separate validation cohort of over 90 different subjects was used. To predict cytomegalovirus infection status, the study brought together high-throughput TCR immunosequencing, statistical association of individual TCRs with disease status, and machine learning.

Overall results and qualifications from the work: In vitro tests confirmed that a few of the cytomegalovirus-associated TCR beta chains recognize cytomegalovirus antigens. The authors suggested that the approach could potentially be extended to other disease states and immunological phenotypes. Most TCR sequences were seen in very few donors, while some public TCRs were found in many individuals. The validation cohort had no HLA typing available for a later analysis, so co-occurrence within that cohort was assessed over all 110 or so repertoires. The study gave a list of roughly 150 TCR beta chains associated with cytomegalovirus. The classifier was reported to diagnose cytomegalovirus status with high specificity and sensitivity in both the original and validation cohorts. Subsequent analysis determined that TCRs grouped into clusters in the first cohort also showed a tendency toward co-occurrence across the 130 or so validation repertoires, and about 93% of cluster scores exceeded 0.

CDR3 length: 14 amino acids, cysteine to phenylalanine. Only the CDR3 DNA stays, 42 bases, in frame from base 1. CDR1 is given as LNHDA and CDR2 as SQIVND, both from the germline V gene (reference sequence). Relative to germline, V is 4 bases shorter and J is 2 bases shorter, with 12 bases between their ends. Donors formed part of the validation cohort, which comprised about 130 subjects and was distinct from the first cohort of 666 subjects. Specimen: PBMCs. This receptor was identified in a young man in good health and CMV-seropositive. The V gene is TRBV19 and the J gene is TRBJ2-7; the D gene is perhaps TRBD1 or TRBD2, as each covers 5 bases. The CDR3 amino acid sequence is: CASSTNRGPYEQYF. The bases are TGTGCCAGTAGTACCAATCGGGGACCCTACGAGCAGTACTTC.